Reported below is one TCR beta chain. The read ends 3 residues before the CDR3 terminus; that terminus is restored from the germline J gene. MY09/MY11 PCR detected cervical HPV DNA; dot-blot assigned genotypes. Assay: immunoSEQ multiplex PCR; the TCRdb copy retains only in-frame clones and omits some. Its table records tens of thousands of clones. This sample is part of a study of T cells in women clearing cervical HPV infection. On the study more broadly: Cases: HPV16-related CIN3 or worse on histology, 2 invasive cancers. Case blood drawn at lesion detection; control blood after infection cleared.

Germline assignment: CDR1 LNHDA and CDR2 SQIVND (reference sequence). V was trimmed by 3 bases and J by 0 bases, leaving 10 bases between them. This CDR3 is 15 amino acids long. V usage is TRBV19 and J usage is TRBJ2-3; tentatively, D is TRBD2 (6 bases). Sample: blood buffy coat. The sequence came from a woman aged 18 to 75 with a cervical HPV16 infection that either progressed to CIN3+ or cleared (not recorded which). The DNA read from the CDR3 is TGTGCCAGTAGTATGGGGGGAAGGAGCACAGATACG. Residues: CASSMGGRSTDT. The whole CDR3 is CASSMGGRSTDTQYF.